One and the same sample provided the 25 T cell receptor beta chains below, sequenced in a study of blood T cell repertoires in COVID-19. Assay used: immunoSEQ multiplex PCR; TCRdb lists only in-frame clones, some missing. The data show under 200,000 clones, roughly 80% seen once. Sequenced material: PBMCs or T cells enriched from blood (not recorded which). The origin of the receptors is a woman between 40 and 55 years old with acute COVID-19.

The chain recombines TRBV7-2 with TRBJ1-1; D not resolved. The CDR3 is made up of 13 amino acids. The germline V and J ends were trimmed by 5 bases and 1 base, with 8 bases remaining between them. From germline, CDR1 is SGHTA and CDR2 FQGNSA. The CDR3 nucleotides are TGTGCCAGCAGCGCGCACCAGAACACTGAAGCTTTCTTT. As protein: CASSAHQNTEAFF.

The V call is TRBV7-9, the J call TRBJ1-2, with a possible D match to TRBD1 (5 bases). V lost 2 bases and J 4 bases, leaving 8 bases between the germline ends. The CDR3 is 13 residues long. Germline V gene sequence: CDR1 SEHNR, CDR2 FQNEAQ (reference sequence). CDR3 amino acids: CASSLTGGYGYTF. The DNA for the CDR3 is TGTGCCAGCAGCTTAACGGGGGGCTATGGCTACACCTTC.

This rearrangement joins TRBV6-5 to TRBJ2-6, with 8 bases aligning to TRBD1. V shed 5 bases and J 4 bases; nucleotides not matched to a gene: 4. There are 15 residues in the CDR3. Germline CDR1 is MNHEY and CDR2 is SVGAGI. The CDR3 sequence is CASSKTGAGANVLTF. CDR3 DNA: TGTGCCAGCAGTAAGACAGGGGCCGGGGCCAACGTCCTGACTTTC.

This chain links TRBV5-1 with TRBJ2-3; D perhaps matches TRBD1 (7 bases). V was cut by 5 bases and J by 2 bases, with 12 bases left in between. The V gene's germline CDR1 is SGHRS and CDR2 YFSETQ. The CDR3 has 14 residues. This chain's CDR3 is CASRAGQFTDTQYF. CDR3 in DNA: TGCGCCAGCAGGGCGGGACAGTTCACAGATACGCAGTATTTT.

The rearrangement links TRBV7-3 to TRBJ1-2; D is perhaps TRBD1 (5 bases). CDR1 and CDR2 from the germline V gene are SGHTA and FQGTGA. The CDR3 totals 14 residues. Trimming cost V 0 bases and J 4 bases, with 9 bases left between them. CDR3 in DNA: TGTGCCAGCAGCTTAACAGGGGCAGGCTATGGCTACACCTTC. Translated: CASSLTGAGYGYTF.

The V call is TRBV9, the J call TRBJ1-2; TRBD1 matches at 8 bases. After removal of 4 bases from V and 8 bases from J, the junction contained 10 bases not matched to a gene. The CDR3 loop spans 14 amino acids. CDR1 and CDR2 from the germline V gene are SGDLS and YYNGEE. Here the CDR3 DNA reads TGTGCCAGCAGCCCCCGACAGGGGACCCAAGGCTACACCTTC. This encodes CASSPRQGTQGYTF.

The rearrangement uses TRBV7-2 and TRBJ2-7; 11 bases agree with TRBD2. This CDR3 is built from 15 residues. V shed 1 base and J 1 base; nucleotides not matched to a gene: 0. Germline V lookup: CDR1 SGHTA, CDR2 FQGNSA. CDR3 loop: CASSLVAGGSYEQYV. The CDR3, as DNA: TGTGCCAGCAGCTTAGTAGCGGGAGGGTCCTACGAGCAGTACGTC.

V is TRBV6-2 or TRBV6-3 and J is TRBJ1-6, with D possibly matching TRBD1 (5 bases). The CDR3 consists of 17 residues. V shed 5 bases and J shed 4 bases, with 18 bases lying between them. Germline CDR1 is MNHEY and CDR2 is SVGEGT. The CDR3 sequence is CASSQRRPGNYNSPLHF. The CDR3 DNA is TGTGCCAGCAGTCAAAGAAGACCAGGGAATTATAATTCACCCCTCCACTTT.

The CDR3 bases are TGTGCCAGCAGCTTCTCCGGGACAGGATTCTACGAGCAGTACTTC. Residues: CASSFSGTGFYEQYF. J is TRBJ2-7 and V is TRBV9; TRBD1 matches at 8 bases. Germline CDR1 SGDLS, CDR2 YYNGEE. Trimming at V came to 4 bases and at J to 3 bases, leaving 9 bases not matched to a gene. There are 15 residues in the CDR3.

The CDR3: CASRLIAGYGYTF. In nucleotides, the CDR3 is TGTGCAAGTCGCTTAATAGCAGGGTACGGCTACACCTTC. The chain is built from TRBV12-2 and TRBJ1-2; whether TRBD1, the table's D call, matches the DNA was not checked. TRBV12-2 is classified as a pseudogene. This CDR3 region has 13 residues.

This clone showed up just a few times. This chain joins TRBV7-3 and TRBJ1-2, with unresolved D. CDR3 size: 13 residues. The germline V gene has CDR1 SGHTA and CDR2 FQGTGA. The ends were cut back, 2 bases at V and 3 bases at J, with 7 bases in the middle. This CDR3 is CASSLEPDYGYTF. The CDR3 DNA follows: TGTGCCAGCAGCTTAGAACCGGACTATGGCTACACCTTC.

This clone was seen more than once but under ten times. CDR3 in amino acids: CASSQLSYHQETQYF. In DNA, the CDR3 is TGTGCCAGCAGCCAACTGTCGTATCACCAAGAGACCCAGTACTTC. J is TRBJ2-5 and V is TRBV14; D gene uncertain. V gave up 2 bases and J gave up 0 bases, with 10 bases separating them. The length of the CDR3 is 15 residues. Germline V gives CDR1 SGHDN, CDR2 FVKESK.

The DNA of the CDR3 is TGTGCCAGCAGTTTCGGAGGGCCCACTGAAGCTTTCTTT. Amino acids: CASSFGGPTEAFF. The chain has TRBV12-3 or TRBV12-4 and TRBJ1-1, with D uncertain. The CDR3 contains 13 residues. V gave up 3 bases and J gave up 4 bases, with 9 bases separating them.

The gene calls are TRBV4-1 and TRBJ1-2; D remains unclear. Germline CDR1 and CDR2: MGHRA and YSYEKL. The CDR3 totals 15 residues. The V end was cut by 2 bases, the J end by 8 bases, with 18 bases between. The CDR3 DNA reads TGCGCCAGCAGCCAACCCGATGCCCCGGCGAGGGGCTACACCTTC. This translates into CASSQPDAPARGYTF.

This clone was seen only once. The chain employs TRBV2 and TRBJ1-5; 9 bases agree with TRBD1. The CDR3 runs to 17 residues. Germline trimming cut 3 bases from V and 7 bases from J; bases unmatched to any gene: 13. Germline lookup yields CDR1 SNHLY and CDR2 FYNNEI. CDR3 residues: CASSETRGGTGNQPQHF. CDR3 nucleotide sequence: TGTGCCAGCAGTGAGACGAGAGGGGGGACAGGGAACCAGCCCCAGCATTTT.

The CDR3, as DNA: TGTGCCAGCAGCTTAGGACTAGCGACTAGCACAGATACGCAGTATTTT. Amino acids: CASSLGLATSTDTQYF. The V call is TRBV7-2, the J call TRBJ2-3, with TRBD2 matching over 8 bases. This CDR3 has 16 amino acids. In germline, CDR1 is SGHTA, CDR2 FQGNSA. V lost 1 base, J lost 0 bases, and 3 bases stayed unmatched.

The chain combines TRBV5-1 with TRBJ2-3, with 12 bases lining up with TRBD2. The ends lost 4 bases at V and 2 bases at J; junction bases unmatched: 2. This CDR3 contains 15 residues. CDR1 is SGHRS, CDR2 YFSETQ, per germline. The CDR3 region has the DNA TGCGCCAGCAGCCCTAGCGGGAGGGCCACAGATACGCAGTATTTT. Translated: CASSPSGRATDTQYF.

J is TRBJ1-2 and V is TRBV7-9, with a weak D call TRBD1 (6 bases). The CDR3 extends over 16 amino acids. V lost 1 base, J lost 4 bases, and 16 bases lay in between. CDR1 is SEHNR and CDR2 is FQNEAQ in the germline V gene (reference sequence). The CDR3 sequence is CASSLDGGQIAYGYTF. For the CDR3, the DNA is TGTGCCAGCAGCTTAGACGGGGGGCAGATCGCCTATGGCTACACCTTC.

V gene TRBV19 combines with J gene TRBJ2-7, with D maybe TRBD1 (6 bases). CDR3 length: 15 residues. The V gene lost 2 bases and the J gene lost 3 bases, with 14 bases spanning the gap. In germline, CDR1 is LNHDA, CDR2 SQIVND (reference sequence). In DNA form, the CDR3 reads TGTGCCAGTAGTATAATAGGGACAAGAGTCTACGAGCAGTACTTC. It is translated as CASSIIGTRVYEQYF. Drawing the rest from reference TRBV19 and TRBJ2-7, the complete variable domain is DGGITQSPKYLFRKEGQNVTLSCEQNLNHDAMYWYRQDPGQGLRLIYYSQIVNDFQKGDIAEGYSVSREKKESFPLTVTSAQKNPTAFYLCASSIIGTRVYEQYFGPGTRLTVT.

The chain joins TRBV9 to TRBJ1-2, with 9 positions matching TRBD1. Trimming at V came to 0 bases and at J to 7 bases, leaving 4 bases not matched to a gene. This CDR3 spans 14 amino acids. Germline CDR1 reads SGDLS; CDR2 reads YYNGEE. CDR3 coding DNA: TGTGCCAGCAGCGTAGGGGACAGGGAAGCTGGCTACACCTTC. It translates to CASSVGDREAGYTF.

This clone was seen a few times. CDR3 amino acids: CSVSNGLAEYNEQFF. In nucleotides, the CDR3 is TGCAGCGTTTCCAACGGACTAGCGGAATACAATGAGCAGTTCTTC. This chain uses TRBV29-1 with TRBJ2-1, with 10 bases aligning to TRBD2. Looked up from germline, CDR1 is SQVTM and CDR2 is ANQGSEA. The CDR3 spans 15 residues. J gave up 4 bases and V 5 bases, and 8 bases lay outside the gene matches.

Only a few counts were recorded for this clone. The chain employs TRBV19 and TRBJ1-2, with TRBD1 matching 8 bases. The CDR3 has 15 residues. Trimming at V came to 3 bases and at J to 4 bases, leaving 7 bases not matched to a gene. In germline, CDR1 is LNHDA, CDR2 SQIVND (reference sequence). The CDR3 loop reads CASSISQQGVYGYTF. In DNA form, the CDR3 reads TGTGCCAGTAGTATTTCACAACAGGGGGTCTATGGCTACACCTTC.

The table lists this clone with many counts. V is TRBV4-2 and J is TRBJ1-5, with a tentative D call TRBD1 (5 bases). The CDR3 extends over 15 amino acids. Germline CDR1 reads LGHNA; CDR2 reads YNFKEQ. V was pared by 1 base and J by 2 bases, with 9 bases between. CDR3 DNA: TGTGCCAGCAGCCAAGCCGGGGGGGGCAATCAGCCCCAGCATTTT. The encoded protein is CASSQAGGGNQPQHF.

This clone was recorded once. The CDR3 nucleotides read TGTGCCAGCAGCCCGCTAGCGGGAGGCGCCAATGAGCAGTTCTTC. Translated: CASSPLAGGANEQFF. This chain uses TRBV4-2 with TRBJ2-1; TRBD2 matches 11 bases. The CDR3 extends over 15 amino acids. V lost 4 bases to trimming and J lost 6 bases; unmatched junction nucleotides: 5. Germline values: CDR1 LGHNA, CDR2 YNFKEQ.

The chain employs TRBV9 and TRBJ2-1; 7 bases fit TRBD2. This CDR3 contains 16 residues. CDR1 is SGDLS, CDR2 YYNGEE, per germline. V lost 1 base to trimming and J lost 0 bases; unmatched junction nucleotides: 4. The CDR3 spells CASSVSGRASYNEQFF. The CDR3 bases are TGTGCCAGCAGCGTAAGTGGGAGGGCCTCCTACAATGAGCAGTTCTTC.